This TCR beta chain was obtained from a study of blood T cell repertoires in COVID-19. Patients at the Seattle site were enrolled during active infection and followed longitudinally. The CDR3 contains 15 residues. V lost 1 base and J 1 base, leaving 7 bases between the germline ends. Germline V gene data show CDR1 as SGHAT and CDR2 as FQNNGV. Under the authors' procedure: It was from reference gene primer amplification that nucleated cell counts were estimated. Sequenced by immunoSEQ multiplex PCR; TCRdb stores in-frame clones only, minus some. V and J calls and clone size are copied from that table; D and trimming were computed from the DNA. The table shows just over 150,000 clones, with approximately 80% occurring only once.

Sequencing was performed on peripheral blood. The receptor's source is a woman in her 40s with COVID-19, enrolled during active disease. The J gene is TRBJ2-2, the V gene TRBV11-2; no clear D. The CDR3 is CASSLVPGNTGELFF. The CDR3 DNA follows: TGTGCCAGCAGCTTAGTCCCAGGGAACACCGGGGAGCTGTTTTTT.